Listed here are 18 T cell receptor beta chains from one sample, sequenced in a study of beta chain features in type 1 diabetes. cDNA synthesis used the whole RNA isolate, giving expressed TCRB sequences. The table came from immunoSEQ multiplex PCR; TCRdb's copy has only in-frame clones and leaves some out. The table includes about 110,000 clones, roughly 40% detected once. Sequenced input: stem cell memory CD4+ T cells from blood. The origin of the receptors is a young woman in good health.

The chain uses TRBV2 and TRBJ2-7; D is perhaps TRBD1 (6 bases). Per the germline V gene, CDR1 is SNHLY and CDR2 is FYNNEI. Between the trimmed V and J ends, which lost 0 bases and 6 bases, there was a span of 12 bases. This CDR3 is 14 amino acids long. The CDR3, as DNA: TGTGCCAGCAGTGAAGCGGCAGGGGCCTCCGAGCAGTACTTC. Its translation: CASSEAAGASEQYF.

The V gene is TRBV28, the J gene TRBJ1-5, with D possibly TRBD1 on 5 matching bases. This CDR3 is built from 15 residues. Trimming took 6 bases from V and 2 from J, leaving 14 bases between them. CDR1 is MDHEN, CDR2 SYDVKM, per germline. CDR3 DNA sequence: TGTGCCAGCAGCCCCTTCGGGGGGGGCAATCAGCCCCAGCATTTT. Translated: CASSPFGGGNQPQHF.

This clone showed up just once. V and J are TRBV18 and TRBJ2-3, with 8 bases fitting TRBD1. This CDR3 has 15 residues. V shed 4 bases and J 4 bases; nucleotides not matched to a gene: 7. CDR1 is KGHSH and CDR2 is LQKENI in the germline V gene. The DNA of the CDR3 is TGTGCCAGCTCACGGACAGGGTATCGTCCAGATACGCAGTATTTT. Translated, it gives CASSRTGYRPDTQYF.

The chain is built from TRBV10-3 and TRBJ2-5; 7 nucleotides match TRBD1. The germline V gene has CDR1 ENHRY and CDR2 SYGVKD. The CDR3 sequence is 13 residues long. The V segment lost 4 bases and the J segment 7 bases; nucleotides outside the gene matches: 6. CDR3 sequence reads: CAISGQGFGTQYF. The CDR3 DNA reads TGTGCCATCAGTGGACAGGGTTTCGGGACCCAGTACTTC.

Only a few counts were recorded for this clone. The chain couples TRBV7-9 to TRBJ2-5; tentative D call: TRBD1 (5 bases). This CDR3 is built from 15 residues. Per the germline V gene, CDR1 is SEHNR and CDR2 is FQNEAQ (reference sequence). V lost 4 bases and J lost 4, with 16 bases in between. As DNA, the CDR3 is TGTGCCAGCAGCTCCGGAGTCAGGGAAGGAGAGACCCAGTACTTC. Translating it yields CASSSGVREGETQYF.

The sample holds a few counts of this clone. This chain connects TRBV19 to TRBJ2-7, with TRBD1 matching over 7 bases. The CDR3 covers 13 residues. Germline CDR1 and CDR2: LNHDA and SQIVND (reference sequence). V gave up 5 bases and J gave up 4 bases; unmatched junction bases: 5. CDR3: CASSVTGRYEQYF. The CDR3 nucleotides read TGTGCCAGTAGTGTGACAGGGCGTTACGAGCAGTACTTC.

This chain links TRBV5-1 with TRBJ1-1; TRBD1 aligns across 8 bases. CDR3 length: 14 amino acids. The trim removed 3 bases at V and 0 bases at J, leaving 1 base unmatched. The V gene's germline CDR1 is SGHRS and CDR2 YFSETQ. The CDR3 loop reads CASSSTGVNTEAFF. The CDR3 DNA sequence: TGCGCCAGCAGCTCGACAGGGGTGAACACTGAAGCTTTCTTT.

The rearrangement links TRBV9 to TRBJ2-5, with a tentative D call TRBD1 (5 bases). This CDR3 spans 16 amino acids. V gave up 0 bases and J gave up 2 bases, with 14 bases separating them. Germline CDR1 SGDLS, CDR2 YYNGEE. The CDR3 is CASSVGVTDLQETQYF. Written as DNA, the CDR3 is TGTGCCAGCAGCGTAGGGGTGACAGACCTACAAGAGACCCAGTACTTC.

This clone has just a few counts. CDR3 nucleotides: TGTGCCAGCAGCCTAGGGGGGCAGGGGAGAGGCTACACCTTC. It is translated as CASSLGGQGRGYTF. V usage is TRBV7-2 and J usage is TRBJ1-2, with D maybe TRBD1 (6 bases). The CDR3 length is 14 residues. Germline loops: CDR1 SGHTA, CDR2 FQGNSA. Trimming stripped 5 bases from V and 8 bases from J, with 18 bases between.

The chain links TRBV14 to TRBJ2-3, with 10 positions matching TRBD2. The germline V gene encodes CDR1 SGHDN and CDR2 FVKESK. CDR3 size: 15 residues. V trimming: 2 bases; J trimming: 3 bases; junction bases outside the gene matches: 2. The CDR3 sequence: CASSQPGLATDTQYF. CDR3 sequence (DNA): TGTGCCAGCAGCCAACCGGGACTAGCGACAGATACGCAGTATTTT. Drawing the rest from reference TRBV14 and TRBJ2-3, the complete variable domain is EAGVTQFPSHSVIEKGQTVTLRCDPISGHDNLYWYRRVMGKEIKFLLHFVKESKQDESGMPNNRFLAERTGGTYSTLKVQPAELEDSGVYFCASSQPGLATDTQYFGPGTRLTVL.

The rearrangement uses TRBV29-1 and TRBJ2-7, with 9 positions matching TRBD1. J lost 9 bases, V lost 1 base, and 7 bases had no gene match. The length of the CDR3 is 13 residues. The germline CDR1 and CDR2 sequences are SQVTM and ANQGSEA. The CDR3 bases are TGCAGCGTTGAAGGACAGGGGGGGTTAGGGCAGTACTTC. Protein sequence: CSVEGQGGLGQYF.

V gene TRBV19 combines with J gene TRBJ1-3; D uncertain. The length of the CDR3 is 14 residues. Trimming pared 9 bases from V and 0 bases from J, leaving 12 bases between. Germline lookup yields CDR1 LNHDA and CDR2 SQIVND (reference sequence). The CDR3, as DNA: TGTGCCAGCGGCCTGCGGATCTCTGGAAACACCATATATTTT. Its protein product is CASGLRISGNTIYF.

This chain joins TRBV27 and TRBJ2-5; D not resolved. This CDR3 is 11 amino acids long. Germline V gene data show CDR1 as MNHEY and CDR2 as SMNVEV (reference sequence). The ends were cut back, 4 bases at V and 7 bases at J, with 7 bases in the middle. The CDR3 coding sequence is TGTGCCAGCAGTTCCCTCCTGACCCAGTACTTC. Translating it yields CASSSLLTQYF.

In its sample, this clone was seen a few times. The chain employs TRBV28 and TRBJ2-3; 11 bases agree with TRBD2. Losses at the gene ends were 7 bases for V and 4 bases for J; bases not matched to a gene: 13. The CDR3 is 17 amino acids. The germline V gene encodes CDR1 MDHEN and CDR2 SYDVKM. In DNA, the CDR3 is TGTGCCAGCATCAGCCCCCAACTAGCGGGAGTTGCAGATACGCAGTATTTT. Translated: CASISPQLAGVADTQYF.

This clone came up a few times. V usage is TRBV5-8 and J usage is TRBJ2-1, with D hard to call. This CDR3 contains 13 residues. Germline V lookup: CDR1 SGHTS, CDR2 YDEGEE. V lost 4 bases to trimming and J lost 9 bases, with 14 bases between them. CDR3 sequence (DNA): TGTGCCAGCAGCCGAGCGTTATTTGTTGAGCAGTTCTTC. Protein product: CASSRALFVEQFF.

A word on this clone: The conserved closing phenylalanine or tryptophan is absent in this CDR3, likely reflecting a read error. Because the CDR3's place on the DNA is in doubt, the DNA is left out and the CDR3 is given as listed by TCRdb. V is TRBV4-2 and J is TRBJ1-4; the D segment call TRBD1 is taken from the table without a DNA check. Including both end residues, the CDR3 is 11 amino acids long. Germline values: CDR1 LGHNA, CDR2 YNFKEQ. The CDR3 is CASSQAQDRAH.

This chain links TRBV10-3 with TRBJ2-7; D gene ambiguous. V dropped 3 bases and J dropped 0 bases, with 15 bases sitting between them. Germline V gene sequence: CDR1 ENHRY, CDR2 SYGVKD. The CDR3 is made up of 16 amino acids. This CDR3 is CAISDPNRGLSYEQYF. In DNA form, the CDR3 reads TGTGCCATCAGTGACCCGAATCGAGGTCTCTCCTACGAGCAGTACTTC.

This clone was counted a few times. The gene calls are TRBV7-6 and TRBJ2-1, with TRBD2 identical over 7 bases. This CDR3 region has 14 residues. The germline V gene encodes CDR1 SGHVS and CDR2 FNYEAQ. J was trimmed by 9 bases and V by 1 base; bases with no gene match: 6. The CDR3 reads CASSLGAQRGEQFF. For the CDR3, the DNA is TGTGCCAGCAGCTTAGGGGCCCAGCGGGGTGAGCAGTTCTTC.